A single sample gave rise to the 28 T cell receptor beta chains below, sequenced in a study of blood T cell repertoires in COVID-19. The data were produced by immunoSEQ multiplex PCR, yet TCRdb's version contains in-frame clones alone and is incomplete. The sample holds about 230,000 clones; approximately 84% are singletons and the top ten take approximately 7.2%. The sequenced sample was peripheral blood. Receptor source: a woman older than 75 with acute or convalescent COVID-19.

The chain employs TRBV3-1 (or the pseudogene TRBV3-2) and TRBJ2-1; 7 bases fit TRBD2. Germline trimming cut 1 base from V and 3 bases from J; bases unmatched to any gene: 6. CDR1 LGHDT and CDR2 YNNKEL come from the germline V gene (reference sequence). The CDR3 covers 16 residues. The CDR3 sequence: CASSQGGTNLYNEQFF. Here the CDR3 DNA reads TGTGCCAGCAGCCAAGGAGGGACTAACCTCTACAATGAGCAGTTCTTC.

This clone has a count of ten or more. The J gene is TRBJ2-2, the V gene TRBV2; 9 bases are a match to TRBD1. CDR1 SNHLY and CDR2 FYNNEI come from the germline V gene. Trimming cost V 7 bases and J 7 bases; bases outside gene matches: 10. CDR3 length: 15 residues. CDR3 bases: TGTGCCAGCACTCCAACGACAGGGGGAGGCGGGGAGCTGTTTTTT. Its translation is CASTPTTGGGGELFF.

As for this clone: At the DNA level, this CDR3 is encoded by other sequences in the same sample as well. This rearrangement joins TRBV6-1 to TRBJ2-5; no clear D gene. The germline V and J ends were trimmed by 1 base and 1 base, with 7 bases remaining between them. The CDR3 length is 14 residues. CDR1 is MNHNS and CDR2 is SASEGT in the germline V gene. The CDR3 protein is CASSEGGSQETQYF. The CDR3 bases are TGTGCCAGCAGTGAAGGTGGTAGCCAAGAGACCCAGTACTTC.

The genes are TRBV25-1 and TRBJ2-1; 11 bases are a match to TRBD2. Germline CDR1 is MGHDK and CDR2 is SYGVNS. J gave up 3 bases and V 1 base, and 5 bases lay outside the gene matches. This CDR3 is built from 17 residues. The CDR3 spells CASSEFLAGGHYNEQFF. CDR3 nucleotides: TGTGCCAGCAGTGAATTCCTAGCGGGGGGACACTACAATGAGCAGTTCTTC.

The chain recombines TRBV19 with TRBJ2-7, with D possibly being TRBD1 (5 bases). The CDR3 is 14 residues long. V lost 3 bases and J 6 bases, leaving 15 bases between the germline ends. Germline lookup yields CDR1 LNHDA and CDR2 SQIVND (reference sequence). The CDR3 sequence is CASSIKGQGSEQYF. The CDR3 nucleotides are TGTGCCAGTAGTATCAAGGGCCAGGGCTCCGAGCAGTACTTC.

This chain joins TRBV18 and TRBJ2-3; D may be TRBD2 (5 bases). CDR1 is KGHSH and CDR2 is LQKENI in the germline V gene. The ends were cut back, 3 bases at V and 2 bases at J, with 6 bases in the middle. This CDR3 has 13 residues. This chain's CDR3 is CASSPGDTDTQYF. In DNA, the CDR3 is TGTGCCAGCTCACCCGGGGACACAGATACGCAGTATTTT.

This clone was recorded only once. CDR3 coding DNA: TGTGCCAGCATCAAGGAGGGGGCGGGCACCGGGGAGCTGTTTTTT. Its protein is CASIKEGAGTGELFF. This sequence joins TRBV2 and TRBJ2-2, with a weak D call TRBD1 (7 bases). The V gene's germline CDR1 is SNHLY and CDR2 FYNNEI. This CDR3 is built from 15 residues. V dropped 7 bases and J dropped 4 bases, with 16 bases sitting between them.

CDR3 residues: CASSSGRLAGGDSYEQYF. The CDR3 DNA sequence: TGTGCCAGCAGTTCCGGGAGACTAGCGGGAGGCGACTCCTACGAGCAGTACTTC. This chain uses TRBV7-6 with TRBJ2-7, with 13 bases matching TRBD2. After removal of 6 bases from V and 0 bases from J, the junction contained 11 bases not matched to a gene. The germline CDR1 and CDR2 sequences are SGHVS and FNYEAQ. The CDR3 runs 18 residues.

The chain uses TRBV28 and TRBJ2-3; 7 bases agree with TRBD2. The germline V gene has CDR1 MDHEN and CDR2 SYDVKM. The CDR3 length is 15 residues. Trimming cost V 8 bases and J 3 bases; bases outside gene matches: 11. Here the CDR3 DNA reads TGTGCCAGCGGGGCGGGGGAGGTGTTTACAGATACGCAGTATTTT. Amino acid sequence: CASGAGEVFTDTQYF.

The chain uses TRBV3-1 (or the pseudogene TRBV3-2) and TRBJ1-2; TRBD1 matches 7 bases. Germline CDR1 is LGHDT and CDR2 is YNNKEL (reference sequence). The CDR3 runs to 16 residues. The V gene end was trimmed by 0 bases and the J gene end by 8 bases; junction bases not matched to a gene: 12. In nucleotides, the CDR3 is TGTGCCAGCAGCCAAGATTGGACAGGCTCCGGGCGCGGCTACACCTTC. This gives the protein CASSQDWTGSGRGYTF.

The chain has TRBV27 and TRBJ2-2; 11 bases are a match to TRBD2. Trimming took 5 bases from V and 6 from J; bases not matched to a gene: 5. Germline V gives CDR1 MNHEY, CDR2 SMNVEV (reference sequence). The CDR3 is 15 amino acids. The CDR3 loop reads CASSIGLAGSGELFF. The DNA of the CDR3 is TGTGCCAGCAGTATCGGACTAGCGGGTTCCGGGGAGCTGTTTTTT.

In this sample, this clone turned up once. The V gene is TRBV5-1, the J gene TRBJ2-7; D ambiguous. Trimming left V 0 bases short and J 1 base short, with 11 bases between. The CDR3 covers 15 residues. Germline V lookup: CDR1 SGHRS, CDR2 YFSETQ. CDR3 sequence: CASSLGRSPSYEQYF. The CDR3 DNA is TGCGCCAGCAGCTTGGGACGGAGCCCTTCCTACGAGCAGTACTTC.

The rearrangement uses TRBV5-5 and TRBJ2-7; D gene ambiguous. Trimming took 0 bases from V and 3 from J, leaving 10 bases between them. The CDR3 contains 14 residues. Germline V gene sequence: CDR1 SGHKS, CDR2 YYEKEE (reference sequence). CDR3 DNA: TGTGCCAGCAGCTTGGGGCCCAATGGCTACGAGCAGTACTTC. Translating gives CASSLGPNGYEQYF.

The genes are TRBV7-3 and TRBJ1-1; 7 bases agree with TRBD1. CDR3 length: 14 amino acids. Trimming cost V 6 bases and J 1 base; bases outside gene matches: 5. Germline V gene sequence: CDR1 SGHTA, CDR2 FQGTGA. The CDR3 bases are TGTGCCAGCAGGTCAGGGGGTTCGAACACTGAAGCTTTCTTT. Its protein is CASRSGGSNTEAFF.

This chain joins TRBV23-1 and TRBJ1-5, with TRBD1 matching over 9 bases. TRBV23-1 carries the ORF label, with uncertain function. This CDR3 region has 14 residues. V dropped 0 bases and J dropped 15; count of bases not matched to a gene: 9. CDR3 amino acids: CASSQSIGTGRRHF. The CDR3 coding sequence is TGCGCCAGCAGTCAATCCATTGGGACAGGGCGGAGGCATTTT.

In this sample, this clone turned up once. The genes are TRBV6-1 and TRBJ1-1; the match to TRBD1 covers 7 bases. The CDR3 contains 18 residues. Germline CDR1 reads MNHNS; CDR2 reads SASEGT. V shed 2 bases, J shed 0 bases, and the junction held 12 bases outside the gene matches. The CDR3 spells CASSEYLLRTGVNTEAFF. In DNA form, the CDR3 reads TGTGCCAGCAGTGAATACCTCTTAAGGACAGGCGTGAACACTGAAGCTTTCTTT.

The CDR3 nucleotides are TGTGCCAGCAGCCGGGAAAGACAGGTACCGGAGACCCAGTACTTC. It specifies CASSRERQVPETQYF. V is TRBV3-1 (or the pseudogene TRBV3-2) and J is TRBJ2-5; a possible D gene is TRBD1 (6 bases). CDR3 length: 15 residues. Trimming left V 4 bases short and J 5 bases short, with 17 bases between. Germline V gene sequence: CDR1 LGHDT, CDR2 YNNKEL (reference sequence).

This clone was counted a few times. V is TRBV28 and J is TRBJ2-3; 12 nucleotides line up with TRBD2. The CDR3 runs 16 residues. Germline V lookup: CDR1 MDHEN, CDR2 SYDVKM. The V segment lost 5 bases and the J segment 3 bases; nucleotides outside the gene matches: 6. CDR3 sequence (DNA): TGTGCCAGCAGTCCTCCTAGCGGGAGGGCGACAGATACGCAGTATTTT. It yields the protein CASSPPSGRATDTQYF.

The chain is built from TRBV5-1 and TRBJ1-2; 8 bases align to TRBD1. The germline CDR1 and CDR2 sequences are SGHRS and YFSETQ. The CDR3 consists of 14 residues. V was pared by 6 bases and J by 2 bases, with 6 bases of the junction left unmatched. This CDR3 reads CASTLTGDNYGYTF. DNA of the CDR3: TGCGCCAGCACCCTGACAGGGGACAACTATGGCTACACCTTC.

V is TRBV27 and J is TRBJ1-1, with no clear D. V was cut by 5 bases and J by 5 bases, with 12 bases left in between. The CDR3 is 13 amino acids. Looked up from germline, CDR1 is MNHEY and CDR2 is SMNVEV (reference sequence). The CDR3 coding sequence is TGTGCCAGCAGTAAGGTCGGCGGGACTGAAGCTTTCTTT. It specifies CASSKVGGTEAFF.

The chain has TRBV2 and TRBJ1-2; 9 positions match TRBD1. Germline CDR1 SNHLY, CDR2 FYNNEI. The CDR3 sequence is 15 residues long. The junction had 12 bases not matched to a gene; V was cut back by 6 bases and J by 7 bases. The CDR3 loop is CASRRRVQGAGGYTF. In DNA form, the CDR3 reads TGTGCCAGCAGAAGGAGAGTACAGGGGGCTGGTGGCTACACCTTC.

In nucleotides, the CDR3 is TGTGCCAGCTCACCCTGGACAATTGAAGTTGCTGGAAACACCATATATTTT. It is translated as CASSPWTIEVAGNTIYF. The chain is built from TRBV18 and TRBJ1-3; tentatively, D is TRBD1 (5 bases). CDR1 and CDR2 (germline): KGHSH, LQKENI. The CDR3 length is 17 residues. V shed 3 bases and J shed 2 bases, with 17 bases lying between them.

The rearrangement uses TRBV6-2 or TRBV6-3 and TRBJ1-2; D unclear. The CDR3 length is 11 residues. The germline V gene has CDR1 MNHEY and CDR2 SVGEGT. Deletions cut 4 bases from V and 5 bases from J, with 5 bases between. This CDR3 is CASSSLYGYTF. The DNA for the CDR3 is TGTGCCAGCAGTTCCTTGTATGGCTACACCTTC.

In DNA, the CDR3 is TGTGCCAGCAGCTTGGGGGGCAGGGTGAATTCCTATAATTCACCCCTCCACTTT. It yields the protein CASSLGGRVNSYNSPLHF. The V gene is TRBV5-4, the J gene TRBJ1-6; D possibly corresponds to TRBD1 (5 bases). In germline, CDR1 is SGHNT, CDR2 YYREEE (reference sequence). There are 18 residues in the CDR3. The ends were cut back, 0 bases at V and 1 base at J, with 14 bases in the middle.

CDR3 sequence reads: CASTPQGNTEAFF. In nucleotides, the CDR3 is TGCGCCAGCACCCCTCAGGGGAACACTGAAGCTTTCTTT. The chain joins TRBV10-2 to TRBJ1-1, with D possibly TRBD1 on 5 matching bases. The germline V gene encodes CDR1 WSHSY and CDR2 SAAADI. V was shortened by 7 bases and J by 1 base, with 10 bases between the two germline ends. The CDR3 has 13 residues.

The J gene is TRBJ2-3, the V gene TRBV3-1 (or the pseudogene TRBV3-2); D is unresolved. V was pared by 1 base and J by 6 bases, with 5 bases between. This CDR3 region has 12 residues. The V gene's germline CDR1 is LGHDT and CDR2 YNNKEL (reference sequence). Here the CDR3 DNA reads TGTGCCAGCAGCCAAGTATCTGATACGCAGTATTTT. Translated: CASSQVSDTQYF.

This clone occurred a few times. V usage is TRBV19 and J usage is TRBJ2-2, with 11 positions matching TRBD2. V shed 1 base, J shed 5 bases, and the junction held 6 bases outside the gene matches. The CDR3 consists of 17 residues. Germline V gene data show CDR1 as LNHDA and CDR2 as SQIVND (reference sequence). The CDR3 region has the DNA TGTGCCAGTAGTATAGTCGCTAGCGGGAGGCGAACCGGGGAGCTGTTTTTT. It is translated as CASSIVASGRRTGELFF.

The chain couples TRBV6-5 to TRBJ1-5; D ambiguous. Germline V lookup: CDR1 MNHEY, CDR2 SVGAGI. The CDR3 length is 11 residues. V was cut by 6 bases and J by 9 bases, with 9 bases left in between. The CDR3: CASSFLPPQHF. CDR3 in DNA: TGTGCCAGCAGCTTCCTCCCGCCCCAGCATTTT.